This T cell receptor beta chain was observed in a study of OX40 agonist ivuxolimab in advanced cancers. Background on the study: Earlier anti-PD-1, anti-PD-L1 or anti-CTLA-4 therapy was permitted; around 40% had received some. Two cutaneous melanoma patients and one hepatocellular carcinoma patient, three in all, had partial responses. Study-wide results and limits: In CD8+ T cells, expanded clones were on average more numerous than in CD4+. Partial responders at 0.1-3.0 mg/kg showed near-lowest clonal expansion.

The V gene's germline CDR1 is MDHEN and CDR2 SYDVKM. V was shortened by 10 bases and J by 0 bases, with 15 bases between the two germline ends. The CDR3 is 14 residues long. For this clone: Its antigen is unidentified.

Profiled with immunoSEQ multiplex PCR; TCRdb holds only in-frame clones, not every one. The sample gives fewer than 90,000 clones, around 90% of which show up once; about 2.5% is in the top ten. This rearrangement joins TRBV28 to TRBJ1-2; a possible D gene is TRBD1 (6 bases). Here the sequenced sample was CD4+ or CD8+ T cells sorted from blood, taken in a trial of the OX40 agonist ivuxolimab. This receptor was identified in an adult with an advanced solid tumor such as melanoma, head and neck, liver or kidney cancer. For the CDR3, the DNA is TGTGCCACTGGGACACCTGCTTCTAACTATGGCTACACCTTC. This gives the protein CATGTPASNYGYTF.